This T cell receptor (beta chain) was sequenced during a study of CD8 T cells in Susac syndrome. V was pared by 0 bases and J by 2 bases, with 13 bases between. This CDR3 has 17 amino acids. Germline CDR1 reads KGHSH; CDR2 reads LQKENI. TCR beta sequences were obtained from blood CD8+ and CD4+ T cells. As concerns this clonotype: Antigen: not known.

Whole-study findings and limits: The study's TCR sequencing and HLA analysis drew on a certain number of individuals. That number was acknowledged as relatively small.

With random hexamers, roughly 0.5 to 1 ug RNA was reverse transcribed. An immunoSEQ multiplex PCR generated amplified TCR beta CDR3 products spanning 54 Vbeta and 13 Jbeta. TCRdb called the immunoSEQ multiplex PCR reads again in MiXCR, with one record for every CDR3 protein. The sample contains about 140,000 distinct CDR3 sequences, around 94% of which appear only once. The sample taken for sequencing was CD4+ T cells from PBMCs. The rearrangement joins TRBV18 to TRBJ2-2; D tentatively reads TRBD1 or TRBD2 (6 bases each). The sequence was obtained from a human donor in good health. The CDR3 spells CASSPPGIGGNTGELFF. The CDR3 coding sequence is TGTGCCAGCTCACCACCGGGCATCGGGGGCAACACCGGGGAGCTGTTTTTT.